This passage covers 9 T cell receptor beta chains from one sample sequenced in a study of blood T cell repertoires in COVID-19. Libraries were prepared by immunoSEQ multiplex PCR; TCRdb keeps only in-frame clonotypes and omits some of them. There are around 250,000 clones in the sample; about 80% occur only once, and approximately 16% lies in the top ten. Sequencing input: PBMCs or T cells enriched from blood (not recorded which). The source of these receptors is a man in his forties who had recovered from COVID-19.

This chain connects TRBV5-1 to TRBJ2-1, with 12 bases matching TRBD2. This CDR3 has 15 amino acids. The junction had 9 bases not matched to a gene; V was cut back by 4 bases and J by 10 bases. Per germline, CDR1 SGHRS and CDR2 YFSETQ. CDR3 amino acids: CASSTASGGAGEQFF. DNA for the CDR3: TGCGCCAGCAGCACGGCTAGCGGGGGGGCCGGAGAGCAGTTCTTC. Filled out from reference TRBV5-1 and TRBJ2-1, the complete variable domain reads KAGVTQTPRYLIKTRGQQVTLSCSPISGHRSVSWYQQTPGQGLQFLFEYFSETQRNKGNFPGRFSGRQFSNSRSEMNVSTLELGDSALYLCASSTASGGAGEQFFGPGTRLTVL.

The chain combines TRBV15 with TRBJ1-1; weak D call: TRBD1 (6 bases). The V end was cut by 1 base, the J end by 5 bases, with 20 bases between. From germline, CDR1 is LNHNV and CDR2 YYDKDF (reference sequence). This CDR3 has 17 residues. The CDR3 sequence is CATSRGGGQIMRTEAFF. The CDR3 region has the DNA TGTGCCACCAGCAGAGGTGGGGGACAAATCATGAGGACTGAAGCTTTCTTT. The full variable domain, rest sourced from reference TRBV15 and TRBJ1-1, is DAMVIQNPRYQVTQFGKPVTLSCSQTLNHNVMYWYQQKSSQAPKLLFHYYDKDFNNEADTPDNFQSRRPNTSFCFLDIRSPGLGDTAMYLCATSRGGGQIMRTEAFFGQGTRLTVV.

V and J are TRBV28 and TRBJ1-1; D not certain. The CDR3 is 17 residues long. Germline loops: CDR1 MDHEN, CDR2 SYDVKM. V dropped 4 bases and J dropped 0 bases, with 18 bases sitting between them. CDR3: CASSSPGESVMNTEAFF. For the CDR3, the DNA is TGTGCCAGCAGTTCCCCTGGGGAGTCTGTTATGAACACTGAAGCTTTCTTT.

This clone was observed a handful of times. The rearrangement joins TRBV28 to TRBJ1-2; the D gene is possibly TRBD1 (5 bases). Trimming removed 2 bases at V and 8 bases at J, with 15 bases between. In germline, CDR1 is MDHEN, CDR2 SYDVKM. This CDR3 contains 14 residues. Here the CDR3 DNA reads TGTGCCAGCAGTTTAGGGGCTTCGATATACGGCTACACCTTC. Amino acids: CASSLGASIYGYTF.

The chain uses TRBV19 and TRBJ1-3; no firm D call. The CDR3 totals 14 residues. V lost 4 bases, J lost 2 bases, and 9 bases lay in between. From germline, CDR1 is LNHDA and CDR2 SQIVND (reference sequence). CDR3 sequence (DNA): TGTGCCAGTAGTAGGAGGATAACTGGAAACACCATATATTTT. As protein: CASSRRITGNTIYF.

V and J are TRBV28 and TRBJ1-2; D gene uncertain. V dropped 6 bases and J dropped 4 bases, with 9 bases sitting between them. This CDR3 has 12 amino acids. The V gene's germline CDR1 is MDHEN and CDR2 SYDVKM. CDR3 sequence reads: CASSVFPYGYTF. CDR3 bases: TGTGCCAGCAGCGTATTCCCCTATGGCTACACCTTC.

The chain joins TRBV28 to TRBJ2-3, with D hard to call. The CDR3 contains 12 residues. Trimming took 2 bases from V and 9 from J, leaving 9 bases between them. Germline V gives CDR1 MDHEN, CDR2 SYDVKM. The CDR3 sequence: CASSLVRVTQYF. The CDR3 DNA is TGTGCCAGCAGTTTAGTGCGAGTAACGCAGTATTTT.

The chain links TRBV28 to TRBJ1-4; TRBD1 matches 11 bases. Germline CDR1 is MDHEN and CDR2 is SYDVKM. The CDR3 contains 17 residues. After removal of 4 bases from V and 3 bases from J, the junction contained 7 bases not matched to a gene. The CDR3 spells CASSSGTGGKANEKLFF. In DNA form, the CDR3 reads TGTGCCAGCAGTTCTGGGACAGGGGGTAAAGCTAATGAAAAACTGTTTTTT. The complete variable domain, with remaining parts taken from reference TRBV28 and TRBJ1-4, reads DVKVTQSSRYLVKRTGEKVFLECVQDMDHENMFWYRQDPGLGLRLIYFSYDVKMKEKGDIPEGYSVSREKKERFSLILESASTNQTSMYLCASSSGTGGKANEKLFFGSGTQLSVL.

This clone was found a few times. The J gene is TRBJ2-5, the V gene TRBV3-1 (or the pseudogene TRBV3-2); 7 nucleotides agree with TRBD1. This CDR3 has 14 amino acids. Germline CDR1 is LGHDT and CDR2 is YNNKEL (reference sequence). Trimming removed 3 bases from V and 3 bases from J; junction bases left unmatched: 4. In DNA, the CDR3 is TGTGCCAGCAGCCATGGACAGGAGAAAGAGACCCAGTACTTC. It yields the protein CASSHGQEKETQYF.